This T cell receptor beta chain was sequenced for a study of CD8+ T cells in alopecia areata. Study summary: Oral tofacitinib, 5 to 10 mg twice daily, was given in an open-label trial. Overall study results and limits: Expanded CD8+ clones among the top 100, as well as scalp clonality, were significantly decreased by tofacitinib. The study found that many expanded lesional clones persisted in scalp and blood during tofacitinib.

As for treatment: oral pan-JAK inhibitor, 5-10 mg twice daily. This clone was seen just once. The antigen is not known. CDR3 length equals 12 residues. The V gene end was trimmed by 5 bases and the J gene end by 5 bases; junction bases not matched to a gene: 5. Germline loops: CDR1 GTSNPN, CDR2 SVGIG (reference sequence). Sequencing relied on a cDNA template that was reverse transcribed from extracted RNA. Sequencing was performed with immunoSEQ multiplex PCR; in TCRdb, only in-frame clones are kept and a portion is missing. The table records approximately 100,000 clones, 80% to 90% of them present only once.

The sequences come from CD8+ T cells sorted from blood, collected between weeks 30 and 35, from a patient treated with tofacitinib. This TCR derives from a human donor with alopecia areata. The chain recombines TRBV30 with TRBJ2-7, with 8 bases matching TRBD1. This CDR3 is CAWDRGYDEQYF. The CDR3 DNA reads TGTGCCTGGGACAGGGGATATGACGAGCAGTACTTC. Using reference TRBV30 and TRBJ2-7 for the parts outside the CDR3, the full variable domain is SQTIHQWPATLVQPVGSPLSLECTVEGTSNPNLYWYRQAAGRGLQLLFYSVGIGQISSEVPQNLSASRPQDRQFILSSKKLLLSDSGFYLCAWDRGYDEQYFGPGTRLTVT.